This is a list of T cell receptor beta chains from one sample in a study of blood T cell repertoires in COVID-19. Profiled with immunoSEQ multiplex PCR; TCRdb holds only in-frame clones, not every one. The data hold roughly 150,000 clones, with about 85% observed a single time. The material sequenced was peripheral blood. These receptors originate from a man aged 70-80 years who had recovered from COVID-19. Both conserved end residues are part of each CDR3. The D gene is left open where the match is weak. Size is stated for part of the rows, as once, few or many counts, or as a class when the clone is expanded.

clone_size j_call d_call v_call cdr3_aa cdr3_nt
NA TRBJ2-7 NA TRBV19 CASSSGGELAIEQYF TGTGCCAGTAGTAGTGGGGGAGAACTAGCCATCGAGCAGTACTTC
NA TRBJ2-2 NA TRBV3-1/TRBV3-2 CASSHDTGRGELFF TGTGCCAGCAGCCACGACACGGGAAGGGGGGAGCTGTTTTTT
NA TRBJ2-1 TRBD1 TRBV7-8 CASSSIRGPYNEQFF TGTGCCAGCAGCTCAATCAGGGGGCCTTACAATGAGCAGTTCTTC
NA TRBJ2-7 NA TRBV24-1 CATSDLYRGYEQYF TGTGCCACCAGTGACCTGTATCGGGGCTACGAGCAGTACTTC
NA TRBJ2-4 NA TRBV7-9 CASSPGRVENIQYF TGTGCCAGCAGTCCCGGCAGGGTGGAAAACATTCAGTACTTC
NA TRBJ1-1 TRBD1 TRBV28 CASSSQWDRGPTEAFF TGTGCCAGCAGTTCCCAATGGGACAGGGGGCCCACTGAAGCTTTCTTT
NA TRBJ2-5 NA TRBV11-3 CASSLVGGSGGQETQYF TGTGCCAGCAGCTTAGTTGGCGGTTCCGGGGGCCAAGAGACCCAGTACTTC
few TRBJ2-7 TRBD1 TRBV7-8 CASSEVRRGTGYSYEQYF TGTGCCAGCAGCGAAGTGAGGAGAGGGACAGGCTATTCCTACGAGCAGTACTTC
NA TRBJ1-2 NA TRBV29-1 CSANDGNYGYTF TGCAGCGCAAACGACGGGAACTATGGCTACACCTTC
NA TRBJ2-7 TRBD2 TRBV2 CASSPTSGLTKQYF TGTGCCAGCAGTCCGACTAGCGGGCTTACGAAGCAGTACTTC
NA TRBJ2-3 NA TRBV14 CASSPWSGGGSTDTQYF TGTGCCAGCAGCCCTTGGTCTGGCGGAGGAAGCACAGATACGCAGTATTTT
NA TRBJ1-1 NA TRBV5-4 CASSLVSSEGAEAFF TGTGCCAGCAGCTTGGTCTCTTCGGAGGGAGCTGAAGCTTTCTTT
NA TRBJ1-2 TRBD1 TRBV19 CASSHDRGLNYGYTF TGTGCCAGTAGCCATGACAGGGGCCTCAACTATGGCTACACCTTC
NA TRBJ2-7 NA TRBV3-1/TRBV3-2 CASSQQASSYEQYF TGTGCCAGCAGCCAACAGGCGAGCTCCTACGAGCAGTACTTC
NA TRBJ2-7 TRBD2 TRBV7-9 CASSPPTSGIPYEQYF TGTGCCAGCAGCCCACCAACTAGCGGGATCCCCTACGAGCAGTACTTC
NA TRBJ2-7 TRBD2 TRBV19 CASSIIAGSYEQYF TGTGCCAGTAGTATAATAGCGGGGAGCTACGAGCAGTACTTC
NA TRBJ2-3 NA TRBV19 CASSIGGGDTDTQYF TGTGCCAGTAGTATAGGAGGCGGGGACACAGATACGCAGTATTTT
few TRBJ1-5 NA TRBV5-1 CASSLDSFNQPQHF TGCGCCAGCAGCTTGGACAGCTTCAATCAGCCCCAGCATTTT
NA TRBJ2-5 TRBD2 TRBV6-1 CASSDPGTSGMETQYF TGTGCCAGCAGTGACCCCGGGACTAGCGGGATGGAGACCCAGTACTTC
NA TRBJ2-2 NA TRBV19 CASSSTGNTGELFF TGTGCCAGTAGCTCGACAGGTAACACCGGGGAGCTGTTTTTT
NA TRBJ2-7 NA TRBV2 CASNWRNEQYF TGTGCCAGCAACTGGAGGAACGAGCAGTACTTC
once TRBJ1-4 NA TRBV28 CASSHHRTVNEKLFF TGTGCCAGCAGTCACCATAGGACAGTCAATGAAAAACTGTTTTTT
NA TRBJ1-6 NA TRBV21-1 CASWKGGTPLDPLHF TGTGCCAGCTGGAAAGGTGGGACTCCCCTTGACCCCCTCCACTTT
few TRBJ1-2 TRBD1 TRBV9 CASSVGTGGGLDGYTF TGTGCCAGCAGCGTCGGGACAGGGGGCGGATTGGATGGCTACACCTTC
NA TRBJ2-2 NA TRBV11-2 CASSRPTRSTGELFF TGTGCCAGCAGCCGACCGACTAGATCCACCGGGGAGCTGTTTTTT
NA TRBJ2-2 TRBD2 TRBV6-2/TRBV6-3 CASSYPFDSGSWTGELFF TGTGCCAGCAGTTACCCTTTTGATAGCGGGAGTTGGACCGGGGAGCTGTTTTTT
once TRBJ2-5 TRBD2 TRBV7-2 CASSRNRGASGRSETQYF TGTGCCAGCAGCCGCAATAGGGGCGCTAGCGGGAGGAGCGAGACCCAGTACTTC
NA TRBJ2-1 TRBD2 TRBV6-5 CASSYSRGLATNEQFF TGTGCCAGCAGTTACTCGAGGGGACTAGCGACCAATGAGCAGTTCTTC
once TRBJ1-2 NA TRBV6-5 CASSWGDGYTF TGTGCCAGCAGTTGGGGGGATGGCTACACCTTC
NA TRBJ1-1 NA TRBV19 CASSPDRPMNTEAFF TGTGCCAGTAGTCCGGACAGACCAATGAACACTGAAGCTTTCTTT
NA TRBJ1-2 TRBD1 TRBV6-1 CASSEQGQFYGYTF TGTGCCAGCAGTGAACAGGGACAGTTCTATGGCTACACCTTC